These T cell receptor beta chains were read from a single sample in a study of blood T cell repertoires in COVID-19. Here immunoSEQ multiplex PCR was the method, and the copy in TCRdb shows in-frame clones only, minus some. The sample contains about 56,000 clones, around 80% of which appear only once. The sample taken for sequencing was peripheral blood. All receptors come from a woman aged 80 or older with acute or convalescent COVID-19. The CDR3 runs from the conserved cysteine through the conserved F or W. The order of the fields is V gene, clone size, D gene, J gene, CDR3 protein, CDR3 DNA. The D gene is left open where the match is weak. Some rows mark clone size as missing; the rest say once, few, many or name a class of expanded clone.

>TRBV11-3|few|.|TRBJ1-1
CASSLDRQSEAFF
TGTGCCAGCAGCTTAGATCGACAGAGCGAAGCTTTCTTT
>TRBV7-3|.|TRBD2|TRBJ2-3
CASSSGTSGVGDTQYF
TGTGCCAGCAGCTCCGGGACTAGCGGGGTTGGAGATACGCAGTATTTT
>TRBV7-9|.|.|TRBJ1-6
CASSFWGGDSPLHF
TGTGCCAGCAGCTTTTGGGGGGGTGACTCACCCCTCCACTTT
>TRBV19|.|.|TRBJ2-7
CASSIDRGYEQYF
TGTGCCAGTAGTATAGATCGGGGTTACGAGCAGTACTTC
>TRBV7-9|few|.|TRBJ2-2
CASSAGQNTGELFF
TGTGCCAGCAGTGCTGGACAGAACACCGGGGAGCTGTTTTTT
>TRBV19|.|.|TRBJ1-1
CASSRGNQNTEAFF
TGTGCCAGTAGTAGAGGCAACCAGAACACTGAAGCTTTCTTT
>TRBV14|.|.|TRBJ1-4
CASSQEAGDEKLFF
TGTGCCAGCAGCCAAGAGGCGGGGGATGAAAAACTGTTTTTT
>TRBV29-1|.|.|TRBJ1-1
CSGQIQGSGTEAFF
TGCAGCGGGCAAATCCAGGGGTCGGGCACTGAAGCTTTCTTT
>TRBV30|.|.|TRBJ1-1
CAWARMNTEAFF
TGTGCCTGGGCCAGGATGAACACTGAAGCTTTCTTT
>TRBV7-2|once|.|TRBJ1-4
CASSSQGATNEKLFF
TGTGCCAGCAGCTCCCAGGGTGCAACTAATGAAAAACTGTTTTTT
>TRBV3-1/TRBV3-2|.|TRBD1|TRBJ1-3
CASKGPGQGNTIYF
TGTGCCAGCAAAGGTCCGGGACAGGGAAACACCATATATTTT
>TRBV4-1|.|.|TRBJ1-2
CASSQGQEGYGYTF
TGCGCCAGCAGCCAAGGGCAGGAGGGGTATGGCTACACCTTC
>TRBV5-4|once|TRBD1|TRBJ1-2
CASSFQGAHGYTF
TGTGCCAGCAGCTTTCAGGGGGCGCATGGCTACACCTTC
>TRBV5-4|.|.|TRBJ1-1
CASSLDLQNTEAFF
TGTGCCAGCAGCTTGGATTTACAGAACACTGAAGCTTTCTTT
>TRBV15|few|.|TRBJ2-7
CATSRGGRYEQYF
TGTGCCACCAGCAGAGGGGGCAGGTACGAGCAGTACTTC
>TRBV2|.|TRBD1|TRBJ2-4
CASKVDRGLTLAKNIQYF
TGTGCCAGCAAAGTGGACAGGGGTCTCACTCTAGCCAAAAACATTCAGTACTTC
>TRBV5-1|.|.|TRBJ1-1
CASRAEMNTEAFF
TGCGCCAGCAGGGCAGAAATGAACACTGAAGCTTTCTTT
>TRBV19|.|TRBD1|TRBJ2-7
CASSIQGASHEQYF
TGTGCCAGTAGTATTCAGGGGGCTTCCCACGAGCAGTACTTC
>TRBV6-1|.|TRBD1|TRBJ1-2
CASSETGEYGYTF
TGTGCCAGCAGTGAGACAGGGGAGTATGGCTACACCTTC